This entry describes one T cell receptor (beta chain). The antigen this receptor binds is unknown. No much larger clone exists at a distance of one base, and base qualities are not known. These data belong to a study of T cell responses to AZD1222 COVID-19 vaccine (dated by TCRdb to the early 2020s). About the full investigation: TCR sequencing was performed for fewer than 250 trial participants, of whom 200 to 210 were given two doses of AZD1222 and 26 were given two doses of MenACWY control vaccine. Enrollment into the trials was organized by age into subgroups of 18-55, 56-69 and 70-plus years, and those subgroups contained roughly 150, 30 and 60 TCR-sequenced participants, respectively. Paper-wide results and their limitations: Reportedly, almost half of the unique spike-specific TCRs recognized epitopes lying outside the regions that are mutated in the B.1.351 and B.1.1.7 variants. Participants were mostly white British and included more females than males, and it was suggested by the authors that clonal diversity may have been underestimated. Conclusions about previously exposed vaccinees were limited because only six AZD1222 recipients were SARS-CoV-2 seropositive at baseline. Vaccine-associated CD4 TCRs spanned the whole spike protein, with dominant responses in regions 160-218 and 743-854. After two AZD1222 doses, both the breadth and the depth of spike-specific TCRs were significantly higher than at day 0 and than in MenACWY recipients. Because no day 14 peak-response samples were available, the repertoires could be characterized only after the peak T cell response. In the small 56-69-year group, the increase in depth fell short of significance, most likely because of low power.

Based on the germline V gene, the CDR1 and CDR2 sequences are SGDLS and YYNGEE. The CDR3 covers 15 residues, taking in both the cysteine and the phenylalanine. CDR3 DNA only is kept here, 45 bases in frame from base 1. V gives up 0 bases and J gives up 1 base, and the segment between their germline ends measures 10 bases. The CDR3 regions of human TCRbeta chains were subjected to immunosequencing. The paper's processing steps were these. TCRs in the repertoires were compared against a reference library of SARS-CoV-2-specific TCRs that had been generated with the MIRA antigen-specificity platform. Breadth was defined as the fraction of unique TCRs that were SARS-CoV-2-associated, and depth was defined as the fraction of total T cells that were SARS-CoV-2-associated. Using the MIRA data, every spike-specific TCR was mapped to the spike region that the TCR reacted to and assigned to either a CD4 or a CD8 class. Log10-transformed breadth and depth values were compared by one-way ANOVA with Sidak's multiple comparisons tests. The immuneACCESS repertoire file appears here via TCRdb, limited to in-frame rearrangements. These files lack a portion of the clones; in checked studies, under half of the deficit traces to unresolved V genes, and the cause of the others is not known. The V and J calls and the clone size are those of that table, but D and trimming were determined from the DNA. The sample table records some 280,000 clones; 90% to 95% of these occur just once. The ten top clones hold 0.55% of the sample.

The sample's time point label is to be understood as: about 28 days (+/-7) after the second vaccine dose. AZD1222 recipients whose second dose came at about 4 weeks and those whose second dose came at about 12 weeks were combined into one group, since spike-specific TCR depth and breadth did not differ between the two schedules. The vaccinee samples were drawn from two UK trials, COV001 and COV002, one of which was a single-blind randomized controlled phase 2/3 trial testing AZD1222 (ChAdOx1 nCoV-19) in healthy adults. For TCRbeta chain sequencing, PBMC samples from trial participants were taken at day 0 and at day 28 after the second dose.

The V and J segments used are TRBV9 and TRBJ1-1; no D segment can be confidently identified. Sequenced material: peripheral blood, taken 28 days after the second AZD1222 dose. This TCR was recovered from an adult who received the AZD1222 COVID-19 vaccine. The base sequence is TGTGCCAGCAGCGTAGGTGGCAGTGGGAACACTGAAGCTTTCTTT. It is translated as CASSVGGSGNTEAFF.